This TCR beta chain comes out of a study of T-cell memory formation after mild COVID-19. The study, taken as a whole, reports: Whether second-wave clones peaking at day 37 were SARS-CoV-2 specific went unconfirmed. Pre-infection memory showed some responding clones, and this suggested that cross-reactive memory joined. CD4+ contracting clones were found mainly in CM and EM, and CD8+ ones in EMRA.

TCRdb reprocessed the 5' RACE reads via MiXCR and lists one record per CDR3 protein. The repertoire holds hundreds of thousands of distinct CDR3 sequences, with about a sixth as singletons. With regard to this clonotype: Its target is unknown.

The junction had 7 bases not matched to a gene; V was cut back by 3 bases and J by 4 bases. Germline CDR1 MGHDK, CDR2 SYGVNS. The CDR3 extends over 15 amino acids. The sequencing input was PBMCs or a T cell subset sorted from them (not recorded which). The origin of this receptor is an adult woman who had mild COVID-19 (a few samples of this study predate the infection). Cell type and time point are not known. This chain joins TRBV25-1 and TRBJ2-7; 9 nucleotides agree with TRBD1. The CDR3, as DNA: TGTGCCAGCAGTGACCCGTCGACAGGGGGTTACGAGCAGTACTTC. Protein product: CASSDPSTGGYEQYF.